Shown below are 29 T cell receptor beta chains from a single sample sequenced in a study of shared clonotypes between healthy human individuals. Positively selected for CCR7, the CD45RO-negative cells used as naive CD8 cells excluded terminally differentiated effector memory CD45RA+ cells. Data came from immunoSEQ multiplex PCR; TCRdb stores just in-frame clones and leaves some out. The sample includes about 650,000 clones, roughly 95% seen only once; the top ten take less than 0.13%. The sequencing sample was made of naive CD8+ T cells sorted from blood. These receptors originate from a woman aged 25 to 39 in good health.

The rearrangement uses TRBV6-6 and TRBJ2-1, with 8 bases matching TRBD2. Unmatched junction bases numbered 1, after V lost 6 bases and J lost 0 bases. The CDR3 loop spans 14 amino acids. The germline CDR1 and CDR2 sequences are MNHNY and SVGAGI (reference sequence). The CDR3 spells CASSGTSSYNEQFF. The CDR3 DNA reads TGTGCCAGCAGCGGGACTAGCTCCTACAATGAGCAGTTCTTC.

The rearrangement links TRBV28 to TRBJ2-2, with a possible D match to TRBD2 (5 bases). Germline loops: CDR1 MDHEN, CDR2 SYDVKM. The CDR3 runs 16 residues. Trimming pared 3 bases from V and 0 bases from J, leaving 11 bases between. The CDR3 bases are TGTGCCAGCAGTTTTGTGGGAGCAGCGAACACCGGGGAGCTGTTTTTT. The encoded protein is CASSFVGAANTGELFF.

In the case of this clone: One end of the junction fails to match germline, which may point to a read error. The chain is built from TRBV7-3 and TRBJ2-1; D might be TRBD1 or TRBD2, each matching 5 bases. The germline CDR1 and CDR2 sequences are SGHTA and FQGTGA. CDR3 length equals 11 residues. CDR3 nucleotides: TGTGCCAGCAGCTCGGGGACCTTCCTACTCTTC. Translated, it gives CASSSGTFLLF.

The genes are TRBV6-5 and TRBJ2-1, with D uncertain. Germline V CDR1 and CDR2: MNHEY, SVGAGI. The length of the CDR3 is 11 residues. V lost 9 bases and J lost 2, with 5 bases in between. For the CDR3, the DNA is TGTGCCAGTTCAACCTACAATGAGCAGTTCTTC. The encoded protein is CASSTYNEQFF.

CDR3: CASSSQASGYNEQFF. The CDR3 nucleotides are TGCGCCAGCAGCTCCCAGGCTAGCGGTTACAATGAGCAGTTCTTC. The gene calls are TRBV4-1 and TRBJ2-1; TRBD2 aligns across 7 bases. V was clipped by 5 bases and J by 4 bases; unmatched bases: 8. Germline assignment: CDR1 MGHRA and CDR2 YSYEKL. CDR3 length equals 15 residues.

This rearrangement joins TRBV27 to TRBJ2-5; no reliable D call. The CDR3 spans 15 residues. The V gene lost 6 bases and the J gene lost 5 bases, with 19 bases spanning the gap. Germline V gives CDR1 MNHEY, CDR2 SMNVEV (reference sequence). The CDR3 spells CASSPRQIYMETQYF. The DNA for the CDR3 is TGTGCCAGCAGCCCACGACAAATTTATATGGAGACCCAGTACTTC.

This clone was seen only once. The chain joins TRBV15 to TRBJ1-1; 8 nucleotides match TRBD1. The CDR3 has 14 amino acids. The V gene end was trimmed by 3 bases and the J gene end by 4 bases; junction bases not matched to a gene: 4. From germline, CDR1 is LNHNV and CDR2 YYDKDF (reference sequence). In DNA, the CDR3 is TGTGCCACCAGCAGTACTACAGGGGGCACTGAAGCTTTCTTT. Translating it yields CATSSTTGGTEAFF.

The chain couples TRBV2 to TRBJ1-5; D not certain. CDR1 and CDR2 from the germline V gene are SNHLY and FYNNEI. V lost 3 bases and J 0 bases, leaving 12 bases between the germline ends. The CDR3 loop spans 16 amino acids. The CDR3 DNA is TGTGCCAGCAGTGAGGGTGGTTACAGTAGCAATCAGCCCCAGCATTTT. Its translation: CASSEGGYSSNQPQHF.

The rearrangement joins TRBV27 to TRBJ2-1, with D tentatively TRBD2 (6 bases). The CDR3 runs to 14 residues. Germline V gene data show CDR1 as MNHEY and CDR2 as SMNVEV (reference sequence). Trimming stripped 8 bases from V and 5 bases from J, with 16 bases between. CDR3 DNA: TGTGCCAGCGGTCGATTAGCGGCCCACAATGAGCAGTTCTTC. Protein sequence: CASGRLAAHNEQFF.

The V and J genes are TRBV21-1 and TRBJ1-2. TRBV21-1 is shown as a pseudogene. The CDR3 spans 14 residues. CDR3 loop: CASSKRSGGKGYTF. The CDR3 region has the DNA TGTGCCAGCAGCAAAAGGTCGGGGGGCAAAGGCTACACCTTC.

The V and J genes are TRBV14 and TRBJ1-2, with 10 bases identical to TRBD1. The CDR3 runs 14 residues. Looked up from germline, CDR1 is SGHDN and CDR2 is FVKESK. Losses at the gene ends were 4 bases for V and 8 bases for J; bases not matched to a gene: 7. The CDR3 reads CASSPGTGVGGYTF. In DNA, the CDR3 is TGTGCCAGCAGCCCCGGGACAGGGGTTGGCGGCTACACCTTC.

This clone was recorded once. The chain links TRBV27 to TRBJ2-3; possible D gene TRBD2, 6 bases. The CDR3 runs to 14 residues. Trimming took 7 bases from V and 4 from J, leaving 15 bases between them. Germline V gives CDR1 MNHEY, CDR2 SMNVEV (reference sequence). The CDR3 protein is CASTVGTSADTQYF. In DNA, the CDR3 is TGTGCCAGCACGGTAGGGACTTCCGCAGATACGCAGTATTTT.

The chain recombines TRBV7-9 with TRBJ2-7; TRBD2 aligns across 10 bases. This CDR3 is built from 16 residues. J was trimmed by 7 bases and V by 0 bases; bases with no gene match: 9. The germline V gene has CDR1 SEHNR and CDR2 FQNEAQ (reference sequence). The CDR3 bases are TGTGCCAGCAGCTTAGCGTTAACTAGCGGGAAGGGTGAGCAGTACTTC. Encoded protein: CASSLALTSGKGEQYF.

The chain employs TRBV15 and TRBJ2-3, with D possibly TRBD2 on 6 matching bases. There are 16 residues in the CDR3. Between the trimmed V and J ends, which lost 1 base and 2 bases, there was a span of 13 bases. Germline V gene data show CDR1 as LNHNV and CDR2 as YYDKDF (reference sequence). The CDR3 sequence: CATSRGSGGNTDTQYF. CDR3 nucleotides: TGTGCCACCAGCAGAGGTAGCGGAGGAAACACAGATACGCAGTATTTT.

The CDR3 sequence is CASSEWTGGRYEQYF. In DNA, the CDR3 is TGTGCCAGCAGTGAATGGACAGGGGGCAGGTACGAGCAGTACTTC. The chain links TRBV25-1 to TRBJ2-7, with 11 nucleotides matching TRBD1. After removal of 1 base from V and 4 bases from J, the junction contained 3 bases not matched to a gene. This CDR3 has 15 residues. In germline, CDR1 is MGHDK, CDR2 SYGVNS.

The V gene is TRBV28, the J gene TRBJ2-7, with D perhaps matching TRBD1 or TRBD2 (5 bases each). The ends were cut back, 7 bases at V and 4 bases at J, with 11 bases in the middle. The CDR3 is made up of 12 amino acids. Germline V CDR1 and CDR2: MDHEN, SYDVKM. The CDR3 region has the DNA TGTGCCAGCACAGGGTGGGGGTACGAGCAGTACTTC. As protein: CASTGWGYEQYF.

The rearrangement joins TRBV28 to TRBJ2-3; D might be TRBD1 (5 bases). CDR1 MDHEN and CDR2 SYDVKM come from the germline V gene. The length of the CDR3 is 13 residues. The V end was cut by 6 bases, the J end by 4 bases, with 11 bases between. This CDR3 reads CASRKGPPDTQYF. The CDR3 DNA reads as TGTGCCAGCAGGAAGGGGCCCCCAGATACGCAGTATTTT. The whole variable domain, filled in from reference TRBV28 and TRBJ2-3, reads DVKVTQSSRYLVKRTGEKVFLECVQDMDHENMFWYRQDPGLGLRLIYFSYDVKMKEKGDIPEGYSVSREKKERFSLILESASTNQTSMYLCASRKGPPDTQYFGPGTRLTVL.

The chain recombines TRBV5-1 with TRBJ2-7, with 8 nucleotides matching TRBD2. The CDR3 sequence is 15 residues long. Trimming at V came to 4 bases and at J to 3 bases, leaving 9 bases not matched to a gene. Germline loops: CDR1 SGHRS, CDR2 YFSETQ. CDR3: CASSISTGTSYEQYF. The CDR3 DNA is TGCGCCAGCAGCATAAGTACAGGGACTAGCTACGAGCAGTACTTC. Combining the CDR3 with reference TRBV5-1 and TRBJ2-7 gives the whole variable domain KAGVTQTPRYLIKTRGQQVTLSCSPISGHRSVSWYQQTPGQGLQFLFEYFSETQRNKGNFPGRFSGRQFSNSRSEMNVSTLELGDSALYLCASSISTGTSYEQYFGPGTRLTVT.

V gene TRBV6-1 combines with J gene TRBJ2-1; D is perhaps TRBD2 (6 bases). Germline V gene data show CDR1 as MNHNS and CDR2 as SASEGT. The CDR3 consists of 14 residues. Deletions cut 3 bases from V and 6 bases from J, with 12 bases between. DNA of the CDR3: TGTGCCAGCAGTGACAGGGAGGCCCCCAATGAGCAGTTCTTC. Translation gives CASSDREAPNEQFF.

This chain connects TRBV7-9 to TRBJ2-7, with 9 nucleotides matching TRBD1. The V segment lost 5 bases and the J segment 3 bases; nucleotides outside the gene matches: 14. Per germline, CDR1 SEHNR and CDR2 FQNEAQ (reference sequence). The CDR3 has 17 residues. This CDR3 is CASSPTPGTGNDYEQYF. CDR3 bases: TGTGCCAGCAGCCCAACTCCCGGGACAGGGAATGACTACGAGCAGTACTTC.

This chain uses TRBV4-1 with TRBJ2-7; D might be TRBD1 (5 bases). Germline CDR1 and CDR2: MGHRA and YSYEKL. V gave up 0 bases and J gave up 0 bases, with 9 bases separating them. This CDR3 comprises 15 residues. The DNA for the CDR3 is TGCGCCAGCAGCCAAGAGCACAGGAGCTCCTACGAGCAGTACTTC. As protein: CASSQEHRSSYEQYF.

The V call is TRBV9, the J call TRBJ2-5; 10 nucleotides line up with TRBD2. The CDR3 contains 13 residues. The V gene's germline CDR1 is SGDLS and CDR2 YYNGEE. V dropped 7 bases and J dropped 3; count of bases not matched to a gene: 3. The chain's CDR3 is CASGTSGKETQYF. The CDR3 region has the DNA TGTGCCAGCGGTACTAGCGGGAAAGAGACCCAGTACTTC.

The V call is TRBV4-1, the J call TRBJ2-2; 11 bases match TRBD2. The CDR3 totals 16 residues. Germline V gene data show CDR1 as MGHRA and CDR2 as YSYEKL. After removal of 0 bases from V and 7 bases from J, the junction contained 4 bases not matched to a gene. CDR3 loop: CASSQDRGLAVGELFF. The CDR3 DNA reads TGCGCCAGCAGCCAAGATCGGGGACTAGCGGTCGGGGAGCTGTTTTTT.

V gene TRBV7-6 combines with J gene TRBJ2-1; D ambiguous. Between the trimmed V and J ends, which lost 1 base and 4 bases, there was a span of 11 bases. The CDR3 runs 15 residues. Germline CDR1 SGHVS, CDR2 FNYEAQ. As DNA, the CDR3 is TGTGCCAGCAGCTTAGGCCTAACCCCTTACAATGAGCAGTTCTTC. Encoded protein: CASSLGLTPYNEQFF.

CDR3 sequence: CASSQDRDTNQPQHF. In DNA, the CDR3 is TGCGCCAGCAGCCAAGATCGGGACACCAATCAGCCCCAGCATTTT. The chain has TRBV4-1 and TRBJ1-5; D is perhaps TRBD1 (6 bases). The germline CDR1 and CDR2 sequences are MGHRA and YSYEKL. Trimming stripped 0 bases from V and 3 bases from J, with 9 bases between. The CDR3 consists of 15 residues.

The chain links TRBV27 to TRBJ2-7, with 10 bases aligning to TRBD2. V lost 6 bases and J lost 2; bases outside the gene matches: 7. Germline V gene data show CDR1 as MNHEY and CDR2 as SMNVEV (reference sequence). CDR3 length: 15 residues. CDR3 sequence reads: CASRGTSGTPYEQYF. In DNA, the CDR3 is TGTGCCAGCAGGGGCACTAGCGGGACCCCCTACGAGCAGTACTTC.

This chain links TRBV19 with TRBJ1-3; D is perhaps TRBD1 (5 bases). V lost 5 bases, J lost 0 bases, and 14 bases lay in between. Germline V gene data show CDR1 as LNHDA and CDR2 as SQIVND (reference sequence). CDR3 length equals 16 residues. The CDR3 region is CASSADWTSSGNTIYF. Written as DNA, the CDR3 is TGTGCCAGTAGTGCTGATTGGACAAGCTCTGGAAACACCATATATTTT.

The chain uses TRBV5-4 and TRBJ2-5, with 11 bases aligning to TRBD2. V was clipped by 4 bases and J by 4 bases; unmatched bases: 6. CDR1 and CDR2 (germline): SGHNT, YYREEE (reference sequence). The CDR3 extends over 15 amino acids. As DNA, the CDR3 is TGTGCCAGCAGCCCGGGACTAGCGGTGCTAGAGACCCAGTACTTC. Amino acids: CASSPGLAVLETQYF.

This sequence joins TRBV6-6 and TRBJ1-1, with D perhaps TRBD1 (5 bases). The V end was cut by 3 bases, the J end by 5 bases, with 13 bases between. Looked up from germline, CDR1 is MNHNY and CDR2 is SVGAGI (reference sequence). The CDR3 is 14 residues long. The CDR3 DNA is TGTGCCAGCAGTTATGGGGGGGGGAGAACTGAAGCTTTCTTT. This gives the protein CASSYGGGRTEAFF.